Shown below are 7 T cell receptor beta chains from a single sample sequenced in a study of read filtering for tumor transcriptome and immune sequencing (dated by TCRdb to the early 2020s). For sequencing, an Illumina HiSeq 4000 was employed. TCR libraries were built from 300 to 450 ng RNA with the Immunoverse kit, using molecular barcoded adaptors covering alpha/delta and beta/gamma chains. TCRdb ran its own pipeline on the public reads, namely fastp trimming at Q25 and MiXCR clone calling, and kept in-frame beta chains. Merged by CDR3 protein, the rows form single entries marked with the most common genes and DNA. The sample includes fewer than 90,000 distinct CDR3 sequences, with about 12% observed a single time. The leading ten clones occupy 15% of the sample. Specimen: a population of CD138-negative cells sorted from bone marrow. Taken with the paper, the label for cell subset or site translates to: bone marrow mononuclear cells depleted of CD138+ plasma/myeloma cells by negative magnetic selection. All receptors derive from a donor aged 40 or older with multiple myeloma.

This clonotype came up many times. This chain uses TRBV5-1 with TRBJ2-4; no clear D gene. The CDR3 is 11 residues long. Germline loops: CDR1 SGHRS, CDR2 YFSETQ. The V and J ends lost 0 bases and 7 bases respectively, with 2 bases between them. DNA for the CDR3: TGCGCCAGCAGCTTGGAGAACATTCAGTACTTC. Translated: CASSLENIQYF.

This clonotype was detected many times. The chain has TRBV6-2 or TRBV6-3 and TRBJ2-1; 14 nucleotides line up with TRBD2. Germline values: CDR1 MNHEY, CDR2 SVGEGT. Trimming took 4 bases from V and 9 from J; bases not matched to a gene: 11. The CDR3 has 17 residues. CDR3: CASSFPGLAGAISEQFF. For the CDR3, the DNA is TGTGCCAGCAGTTTCCCGGGACTAGCGGGAGCTATAAGTGAGCAGTTCTTC.

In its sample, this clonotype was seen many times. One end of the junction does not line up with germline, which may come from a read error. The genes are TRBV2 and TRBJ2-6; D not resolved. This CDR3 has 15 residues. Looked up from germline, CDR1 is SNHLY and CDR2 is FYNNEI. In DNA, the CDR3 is TGTGCCAGCAATGAACAGAGCTCTGGGGCCAACGTCCTGACTTTC. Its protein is CASNEQSSGANVLTF.

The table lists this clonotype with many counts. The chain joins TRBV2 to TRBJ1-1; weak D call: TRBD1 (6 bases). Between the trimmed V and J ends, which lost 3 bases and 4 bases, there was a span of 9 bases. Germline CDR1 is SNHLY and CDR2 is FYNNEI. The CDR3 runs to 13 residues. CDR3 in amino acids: CASSDGGGTEAFF. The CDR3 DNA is TGTGCCAGCAGTGATGGGGGCGGCACTGAAGCTTTCTTT. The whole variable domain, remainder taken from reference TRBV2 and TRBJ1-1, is EPEVTQTPSHQVTQMGQEVILRCVPISNHLYFYWYRQILGQKVEFLVSFYNNEISEKSEIFDDQFSVERPDGSNFTLKIRSTKLEDSAMYFCASSDGGGTEAFFGQGTRLTVV.

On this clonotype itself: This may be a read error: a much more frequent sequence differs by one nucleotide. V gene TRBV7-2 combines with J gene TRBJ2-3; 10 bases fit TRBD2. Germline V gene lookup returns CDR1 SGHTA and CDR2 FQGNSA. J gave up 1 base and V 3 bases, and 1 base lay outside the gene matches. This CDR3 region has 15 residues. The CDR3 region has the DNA TGTGCCAGCAGCTTCGGGACTAGCGGCACAGATACGCAGTATTTT. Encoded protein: CASSFGTSGTDTQYF. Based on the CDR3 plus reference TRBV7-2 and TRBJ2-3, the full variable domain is GAGVSQSPSNKVTEKGKDVELRCDPISGHTALYWYRQSLGQGLEFLIYFQGNSAPDKSGLPSDRFSAERTGGSVSTLTIQRTQQEDSAVYLCASSFGTSGTDTQYFGPGTRLTVL.

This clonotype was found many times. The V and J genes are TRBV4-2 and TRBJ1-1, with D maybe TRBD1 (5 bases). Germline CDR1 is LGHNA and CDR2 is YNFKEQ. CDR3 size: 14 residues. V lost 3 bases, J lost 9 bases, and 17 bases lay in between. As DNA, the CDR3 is TGTGCCAGCAGCCAGAGCCGGGGGGATTCTAAAGCTTTCTTT. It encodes CASSQSRGDSKAFF.

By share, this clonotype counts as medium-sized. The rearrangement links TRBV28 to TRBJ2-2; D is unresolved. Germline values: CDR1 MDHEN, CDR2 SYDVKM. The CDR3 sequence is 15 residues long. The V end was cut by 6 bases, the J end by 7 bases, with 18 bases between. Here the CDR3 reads CASSLPLTRVGELFF. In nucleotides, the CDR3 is TGTGCCAGCAGCTTACCCCTAACCAGAGTCGGGGAGCTGTTTTTT.